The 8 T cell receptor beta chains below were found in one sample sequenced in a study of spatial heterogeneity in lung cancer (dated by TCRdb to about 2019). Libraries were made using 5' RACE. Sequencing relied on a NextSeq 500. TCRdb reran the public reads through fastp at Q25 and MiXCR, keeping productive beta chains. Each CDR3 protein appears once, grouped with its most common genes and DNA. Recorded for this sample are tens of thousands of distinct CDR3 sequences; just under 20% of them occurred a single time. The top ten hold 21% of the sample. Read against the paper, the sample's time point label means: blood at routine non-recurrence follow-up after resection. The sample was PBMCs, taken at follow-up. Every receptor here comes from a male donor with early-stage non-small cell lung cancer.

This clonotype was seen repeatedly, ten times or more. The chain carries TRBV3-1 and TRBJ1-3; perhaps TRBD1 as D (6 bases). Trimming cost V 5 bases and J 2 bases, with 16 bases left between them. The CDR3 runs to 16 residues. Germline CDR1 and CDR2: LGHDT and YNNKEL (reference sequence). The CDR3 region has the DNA TGTGCCAGCAGCTCAGGACAGATCAAGCCTGGAAACACCATATATTTT. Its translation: CASSSGQIKPGNTIYF.

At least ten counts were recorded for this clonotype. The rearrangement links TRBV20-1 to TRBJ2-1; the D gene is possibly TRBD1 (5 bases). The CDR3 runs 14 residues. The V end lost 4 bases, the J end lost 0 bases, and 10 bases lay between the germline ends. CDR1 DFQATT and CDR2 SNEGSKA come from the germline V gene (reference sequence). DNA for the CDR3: TGCAGTGCTACAGGGCCCAGCTCCTACAATGAGCAGTTCTTC. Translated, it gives CSATGPSSYNEQFF.

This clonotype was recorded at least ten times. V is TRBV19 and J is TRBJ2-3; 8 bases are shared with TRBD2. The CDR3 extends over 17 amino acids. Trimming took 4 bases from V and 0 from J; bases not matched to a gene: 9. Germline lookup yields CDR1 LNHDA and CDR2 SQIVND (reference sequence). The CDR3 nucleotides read TGTGCCAGTAGTAGCGACAGCGGGGGAACTAGCACAGATACGCAGTATTTT. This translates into CASSSDSGGTSTDTQYF.

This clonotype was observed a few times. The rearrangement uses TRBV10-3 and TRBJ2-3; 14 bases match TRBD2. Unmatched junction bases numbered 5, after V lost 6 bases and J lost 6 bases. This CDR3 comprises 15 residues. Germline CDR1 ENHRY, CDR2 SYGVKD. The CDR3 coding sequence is TGTGCCATCAGCGGACTAGCGGGGGGTATGGATACGCAGTATTTT. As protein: CAISGLAGGMDTQYF.

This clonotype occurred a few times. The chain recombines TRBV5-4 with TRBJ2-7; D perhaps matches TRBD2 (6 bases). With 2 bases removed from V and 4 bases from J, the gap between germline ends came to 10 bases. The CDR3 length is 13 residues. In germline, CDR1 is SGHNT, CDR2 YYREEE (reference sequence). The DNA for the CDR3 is TGTGCCAGCAGCTTAGGAGGGAGGTACGAGCAGTACTTC. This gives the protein CASSLGGRYEQYF.

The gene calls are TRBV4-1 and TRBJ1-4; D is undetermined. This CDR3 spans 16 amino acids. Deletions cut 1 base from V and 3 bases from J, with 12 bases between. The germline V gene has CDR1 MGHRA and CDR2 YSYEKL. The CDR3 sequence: CASSQGEGPANEKLFF. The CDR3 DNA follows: TGCGCCAGCAGCCAAGGGGAGGGTCCGGCTAATGAAAAACTGTTTTTT.

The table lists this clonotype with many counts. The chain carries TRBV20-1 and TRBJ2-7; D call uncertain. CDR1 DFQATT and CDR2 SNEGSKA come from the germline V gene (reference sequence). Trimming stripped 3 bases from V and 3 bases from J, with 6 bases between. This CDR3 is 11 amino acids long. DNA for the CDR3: TGCAGTGCTAGCTCGGGCTACGAGCAGTACTTC. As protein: CSASSGYEQYF.

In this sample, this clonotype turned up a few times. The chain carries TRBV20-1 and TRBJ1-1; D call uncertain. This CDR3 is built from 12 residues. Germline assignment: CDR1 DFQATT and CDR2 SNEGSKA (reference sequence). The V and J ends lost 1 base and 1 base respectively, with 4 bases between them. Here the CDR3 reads CSARVGNTEAFF. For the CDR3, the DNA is TGCAGTGCTAGAGTGGGGAACACTGAAGCTTTCTTT.